This T cell receptor beta chain was profiled in a study of T-cell reconstitution after alpha-beta-depleted transplantation in children. The study's findings and limits: Alpha-beta T cells about two months after transplant reportedly derived from several hundred expanded graft clones. Counts and diversity of T cells one year after transplant came mostly from newly produced T cells. From surviving recipient T cells and thymic progenitors came the high day-60 TCRbeta diversity observed in some patients.

During its preparation, the TCRbeta library received unique molecular identifiers. TCRdb analysed the PCR reads with MiXCR anew, one entry per CDR3 protein. The table shows approximately 210,000 distinct CDR3 sequences, with about a sixth occurring only once. Trimming cost V 4 bases and J 6 bases, with 12 bases left between them. CDR1 is SGDLS, CDR2 YYNGEE, per germline. This CDR3 comprises 13 residues. Concerning this clonotype itself: The antigen is not known.

V and J are TRBV9 and TRBJ2-3; tentative D call: TRBD2 (5 bases). The source is a male patient aged 2-9 years who had a stem cell transplant for acute lymphoblastic leukemia, so the T cells may come from the graft donor. The sequenced sample was PBMCs, mostly from graft donor cells, obtained 360 days after TCRalphabeta/CD19-depleted stem cell transplant. CDR3 residues: CASSQRTVDTQYF. For the CDR3, the DNA is TGTGCCAGCAGCCAAAGGACTGTGGATACGCAGTATTTT.